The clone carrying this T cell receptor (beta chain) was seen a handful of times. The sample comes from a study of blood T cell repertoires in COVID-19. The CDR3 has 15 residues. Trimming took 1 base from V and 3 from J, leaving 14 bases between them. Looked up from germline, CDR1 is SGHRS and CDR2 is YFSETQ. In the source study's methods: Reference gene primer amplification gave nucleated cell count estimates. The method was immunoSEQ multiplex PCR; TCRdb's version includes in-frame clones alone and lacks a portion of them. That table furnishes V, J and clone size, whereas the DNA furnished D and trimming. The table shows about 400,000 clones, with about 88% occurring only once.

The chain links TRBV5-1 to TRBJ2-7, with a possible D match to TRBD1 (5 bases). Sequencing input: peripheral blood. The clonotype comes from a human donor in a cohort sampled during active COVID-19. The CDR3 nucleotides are TGCGCCAGCAGCTTGACGGCAGGGTCATACTACGAGCAGTACTTC. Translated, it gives CASSLTAGSYYEQYF.